This T cell receptor beta chain appears in the sequencing data of a study of cytomegalovirus exposure and HLA in healthy donors. General observations from the study: The classifier was said to identify cytomegalovirus status with high specificity and sensitivity. Reportedly, HLA-A and HLA-B alleles of most subjects were accurately predicted from TCR beta. Most TCR sequences were rare, but some public TCRs occurred in many donors.

Regarding this clone: The antigen is undetermined.

With 60 Vbeta and 13 Jbeta primers, the PCR was carried out. Using immunoSEQ multiplex PCR, the repertoire was profiled, and TCRdb retains in-frame clones only, with some absent. Of 140,000 to 150,000 clones in the sample, almost 85% are singletons; the top ten hold around 9.7%. The source material was PBMCs. The source is a woman aged 55-70 years in good health and CMV-seropositive.

The CDR3 region is CASSDNTMNTEAFF. The CDR3 nucleotides read TGTGCCAGCAGTGATAACACTATGAACACTGAAGCTTTCTTT. This chain uses TRBV6-1 with TRBJ1-1, with unresolved D. CDR1 MNHNS and CDR2 SASEGT come from the germline V gene. The CDR3 is 14 amino acids. V was trimmed by 3 bases and J by 0 bases, leaving 8 bases between them.